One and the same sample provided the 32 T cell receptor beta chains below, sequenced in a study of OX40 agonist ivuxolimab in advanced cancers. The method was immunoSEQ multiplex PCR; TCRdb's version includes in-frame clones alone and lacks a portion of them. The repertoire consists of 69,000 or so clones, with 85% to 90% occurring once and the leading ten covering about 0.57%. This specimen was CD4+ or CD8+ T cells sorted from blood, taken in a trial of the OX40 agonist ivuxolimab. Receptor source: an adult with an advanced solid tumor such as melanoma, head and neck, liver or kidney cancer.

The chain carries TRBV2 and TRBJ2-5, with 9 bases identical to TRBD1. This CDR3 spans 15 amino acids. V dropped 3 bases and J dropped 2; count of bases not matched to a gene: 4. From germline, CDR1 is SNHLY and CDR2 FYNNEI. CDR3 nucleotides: TGTGCCAGCAGTGATGGGACAGGGAGTCAAGAGACCCAGTACTTC. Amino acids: CASSDGTGSQETQYF.

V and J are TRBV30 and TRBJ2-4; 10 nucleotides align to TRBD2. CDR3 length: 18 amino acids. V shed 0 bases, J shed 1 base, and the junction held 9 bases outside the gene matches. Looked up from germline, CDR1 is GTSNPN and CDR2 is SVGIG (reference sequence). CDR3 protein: CAWSVGSGGLGAKNIQYF. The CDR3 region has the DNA TGTGCCTGGAGTGTGGGTAGCGGGGGGCTGGGGGCCAAAAACATTCAGTACTTC.

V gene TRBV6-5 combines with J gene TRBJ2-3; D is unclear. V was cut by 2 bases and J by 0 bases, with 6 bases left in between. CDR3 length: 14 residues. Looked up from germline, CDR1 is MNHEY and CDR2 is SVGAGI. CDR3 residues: CASSYGVSTDTQYF. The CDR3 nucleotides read TGTGCCAGCAGTTACGGGGTTAGCACAGATACGCAGTATTTT.

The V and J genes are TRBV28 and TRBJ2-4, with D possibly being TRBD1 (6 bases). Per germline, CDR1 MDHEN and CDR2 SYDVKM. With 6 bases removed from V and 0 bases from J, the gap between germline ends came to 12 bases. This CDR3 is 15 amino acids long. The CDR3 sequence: CASSRTVTAKNIQYF. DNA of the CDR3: TGTGCCAGCAGCCGGACAGTGACAGCCAAAAACATTCAGTACTTC.

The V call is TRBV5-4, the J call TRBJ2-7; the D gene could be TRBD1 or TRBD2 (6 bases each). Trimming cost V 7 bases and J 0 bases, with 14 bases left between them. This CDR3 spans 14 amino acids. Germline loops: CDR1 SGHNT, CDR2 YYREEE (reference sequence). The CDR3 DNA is TGTGCCAGCCGGCCGGGGGCCAGCTCCTACGAGCAGTACTTC. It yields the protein CASRPGASSYEQYF.

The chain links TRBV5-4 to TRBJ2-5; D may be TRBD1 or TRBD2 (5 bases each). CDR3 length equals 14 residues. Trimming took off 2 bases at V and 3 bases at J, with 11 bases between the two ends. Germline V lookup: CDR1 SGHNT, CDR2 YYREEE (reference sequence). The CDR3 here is CASSFLGGEETQYF. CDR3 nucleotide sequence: TGTGCCAGCAGCTTTCTTGGGGGAGAAGAGACCCAGTACTTC. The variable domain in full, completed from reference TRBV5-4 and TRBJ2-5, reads ETGVTQSPTHLIKTRGQQVTLRCSSQSGHNTVSWYQQALGQGPQFIFQYYREEENGRGNFPPRFSGLQFPNYSSELNVNALELDDSALYLCASSFLGGEETQYFGPGTRLLVL.

In DNA, the CDR3 is TGTGCCAGCAGCTCGGGACATTCCACAGATACGCAGTATTTT. Its protein product is CASSSGHSTDTQYF. The chain has TRBV11-3 and TRBJ2-3; D possibly corresponds to TRBD1 (6 bases). Trimming removed 4 bases from V and 2 bases from J, with 10 bases in between. CDR3 length: 14 residues. Germline CDR1 SGHNT, CDR2 YENEEA.

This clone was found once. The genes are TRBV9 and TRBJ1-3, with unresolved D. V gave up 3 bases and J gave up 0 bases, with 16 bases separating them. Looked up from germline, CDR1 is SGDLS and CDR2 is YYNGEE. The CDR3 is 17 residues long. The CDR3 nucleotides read TGTGCCAGCAGCGCCAACCCGGACCGACGCTCTGGAAACACCATATATTTT. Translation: CASSANPDRRSGNTIYF. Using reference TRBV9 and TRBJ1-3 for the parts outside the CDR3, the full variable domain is DSGVTQTPKHLITATGQRVTLRCSPRSGDLSVYWYQQSLDQGLQFLIQYYNGEERAKGNILERFSAQQFPDLHSELNLSSLELGDSALYFCASSANPDRRSGNTIYFGEGSWLTVV.

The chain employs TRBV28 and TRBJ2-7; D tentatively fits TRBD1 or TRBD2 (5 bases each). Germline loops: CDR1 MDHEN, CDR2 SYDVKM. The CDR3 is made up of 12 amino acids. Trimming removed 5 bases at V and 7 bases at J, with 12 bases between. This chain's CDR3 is CASSTRGEEQYF. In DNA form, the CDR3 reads TGTGCCAGCAGTACCCGGGGCGAAGAGCAGTACTTC.

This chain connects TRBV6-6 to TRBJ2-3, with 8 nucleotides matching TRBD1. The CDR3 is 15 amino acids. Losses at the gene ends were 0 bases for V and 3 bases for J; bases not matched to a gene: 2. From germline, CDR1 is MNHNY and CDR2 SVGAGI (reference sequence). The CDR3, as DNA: TGTGCCAGCAGTTACTCGACAGGGGAAACAGATACGCAGTATTTT. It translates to CASSYSTGETDTQYF.

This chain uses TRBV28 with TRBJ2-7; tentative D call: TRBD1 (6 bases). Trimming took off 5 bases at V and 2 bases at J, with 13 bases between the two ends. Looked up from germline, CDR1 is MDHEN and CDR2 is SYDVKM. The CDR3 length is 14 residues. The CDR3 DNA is TGTGCCAGCAGTGGGCACAGGGTCCCCTACGAGCAGTACTTC. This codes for CASSGHRVPYEQYF. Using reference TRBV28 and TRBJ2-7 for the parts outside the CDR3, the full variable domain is DVKVTQSSRYLVKRTGEKVFLECVQDMDHENMFWYRQDPGLGLRLIYFSYDVKMKEKGDIPEGYSVSREKKERFSLILESASTNQTSMYLCASSGHRVPYEQYFGPGTRLTVT.

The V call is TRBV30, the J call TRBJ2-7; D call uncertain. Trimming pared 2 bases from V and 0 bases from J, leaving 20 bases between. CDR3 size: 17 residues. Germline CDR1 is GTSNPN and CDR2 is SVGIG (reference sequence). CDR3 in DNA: TGTGCCTGGAGTCGTGGCTGGGTCCCCTTAAGCTCCTACGAGCAGTACTTC. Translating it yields CAWSRGWVPLSSYEQYF.

The CDR3 sequence: CASSSLTSTDTQYF. Written as DNA, the CDR3 is TGTGCCAGCAGTTCTCTCACTAGCACAGATACGCAGTATTTT. The V and J genes are TRBV27 and TRBJ2-3; D remains unclear. Trimming took off 4 bases at V and 0 bases at J, with 8 bases between the two ends. This CDR3 has 14 residues. The germline CDR1 and CDR2 sequences are MNHEY and SMNVEV (reference sequence).

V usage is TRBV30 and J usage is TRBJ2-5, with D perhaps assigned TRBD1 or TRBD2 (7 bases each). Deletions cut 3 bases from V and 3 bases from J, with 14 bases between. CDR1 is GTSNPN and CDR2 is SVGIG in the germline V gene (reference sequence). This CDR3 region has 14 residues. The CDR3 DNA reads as TGTGCCTGGAGCCAGGGGGGGGCTAAAGAGACCCAGTACTTC. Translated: CAWSQGGAKETQYF.

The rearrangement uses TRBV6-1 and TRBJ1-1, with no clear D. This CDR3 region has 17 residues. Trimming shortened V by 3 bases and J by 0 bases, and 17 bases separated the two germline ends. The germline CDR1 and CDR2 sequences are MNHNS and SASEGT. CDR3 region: CASSDGSKSLMNTEAFF. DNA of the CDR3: TGTGCCAGCAGTGATGGCTCGAAGTCTCTAATGAACACTGAAGCTTTCTTT.

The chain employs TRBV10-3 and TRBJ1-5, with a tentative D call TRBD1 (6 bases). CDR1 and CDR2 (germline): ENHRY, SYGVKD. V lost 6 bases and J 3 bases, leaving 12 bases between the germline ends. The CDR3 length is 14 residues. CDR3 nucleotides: TGTGCCATCAGGGGGGACAACTACAATCAGCCCCAGCATTTT. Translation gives CAIRGDNYNQPQHF.

The CDR3 protein is CASSLAGGDEQFF. DNA for the CDR3: TGTGCCAGCAGCTTAGCCGGAGGTGATGAGCAGTTCTTC. The chain carries TRBV7-9 and TRBJ2-1; tentatively, D is TRBD2 (5 bases). The V gene lost 0 bases and the J gene lost 8 bases, with 8 bases spanning the gap. From germline, CDR1 is SEHNR and CDR2 FQNEAQ (reference sequence). The CDR3 sequence is 13 residues long.

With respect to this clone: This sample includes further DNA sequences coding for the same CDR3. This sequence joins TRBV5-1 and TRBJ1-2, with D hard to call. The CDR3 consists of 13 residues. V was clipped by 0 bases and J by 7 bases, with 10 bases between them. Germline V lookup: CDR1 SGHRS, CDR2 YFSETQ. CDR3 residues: CASSLAGVGGYTF. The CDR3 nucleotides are TGCGCCAGCAGCTTGGCGGGCGTCGGTGGCTACACCTTC.

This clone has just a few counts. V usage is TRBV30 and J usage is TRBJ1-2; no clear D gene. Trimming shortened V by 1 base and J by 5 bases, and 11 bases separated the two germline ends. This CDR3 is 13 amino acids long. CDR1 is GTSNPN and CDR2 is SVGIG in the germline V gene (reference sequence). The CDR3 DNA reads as TGTGCCTGGAGTGGCGGAAATCCGTATGGCTACACCTTC. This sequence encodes CAWSGGNPYGYTF.

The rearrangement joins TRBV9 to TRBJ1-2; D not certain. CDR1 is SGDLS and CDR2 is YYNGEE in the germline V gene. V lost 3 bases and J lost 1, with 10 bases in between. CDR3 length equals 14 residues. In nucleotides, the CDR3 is TGTGCCAGCAGCGCTGGACCTTTTAACTATGGCTACACCTTC. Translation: CASSAGPFNYGYTF. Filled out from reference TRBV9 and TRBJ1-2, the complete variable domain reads DSGVTQTPKHLITATGQRVTLRCSPRSGDLSVYWYQQSLDQGLQFLIQYYNGEERAKGNILERFSAQQFPDLHSELNLSSLELGDSALYFCASSAGPFNYGYTFGSGTRLTVV.

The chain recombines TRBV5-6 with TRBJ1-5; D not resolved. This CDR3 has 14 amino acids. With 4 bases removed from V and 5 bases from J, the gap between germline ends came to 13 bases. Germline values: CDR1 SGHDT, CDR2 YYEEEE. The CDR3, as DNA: TGTGCCAGCAGCCGAGCCCCCGGGGATCAGCCCCAGCATTTT. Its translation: CASSRAPGDQPQHF.

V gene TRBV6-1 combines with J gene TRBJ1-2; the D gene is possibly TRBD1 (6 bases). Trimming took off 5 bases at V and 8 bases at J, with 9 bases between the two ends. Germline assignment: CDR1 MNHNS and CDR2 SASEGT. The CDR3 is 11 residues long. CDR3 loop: CASSQGLGYTF. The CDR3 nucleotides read TGTGCCAGCAGTCAGGGGTTGGGCTACACCTTC.

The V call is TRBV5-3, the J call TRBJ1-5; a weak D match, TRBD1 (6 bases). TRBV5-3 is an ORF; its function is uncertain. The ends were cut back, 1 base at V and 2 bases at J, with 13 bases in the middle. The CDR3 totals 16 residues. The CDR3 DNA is TGTGCCAGAAGCTTGTGCACGGGGGGCTGCAATCAGCCCCAGCATTTT. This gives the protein CARSLCTGGCNQPQHF.

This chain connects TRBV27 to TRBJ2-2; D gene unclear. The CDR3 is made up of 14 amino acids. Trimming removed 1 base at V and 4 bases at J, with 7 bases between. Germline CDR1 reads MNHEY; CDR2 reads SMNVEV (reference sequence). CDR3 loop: CASSLYGVTGELFF. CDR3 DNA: TGTGCCAGCAGTTTATACGGCGTCACCGGGGAGCTGTTTTTT.

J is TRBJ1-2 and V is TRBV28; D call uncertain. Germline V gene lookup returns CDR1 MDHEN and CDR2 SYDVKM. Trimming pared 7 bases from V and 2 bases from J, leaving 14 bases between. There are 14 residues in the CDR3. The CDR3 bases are TGTGCCAGCACCTCCCCAGGACGGAACTATGGCTACACCTTC. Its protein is CASTSPGRNYGYTF.

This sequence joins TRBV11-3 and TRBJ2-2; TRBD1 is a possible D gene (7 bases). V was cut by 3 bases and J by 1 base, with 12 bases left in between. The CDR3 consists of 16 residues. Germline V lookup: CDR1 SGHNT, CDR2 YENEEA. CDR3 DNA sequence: TGTGCCAGCAGCTTCAGGGGGGCCATGAACACCGGGGAGCTGTTTTTT. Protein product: CASSFRGAMNTGELFF.

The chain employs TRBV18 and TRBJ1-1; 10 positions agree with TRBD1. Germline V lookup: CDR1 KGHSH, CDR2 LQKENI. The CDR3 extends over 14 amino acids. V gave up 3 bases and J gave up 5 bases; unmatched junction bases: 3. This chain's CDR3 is CASSPGQGETEAFF. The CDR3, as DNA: TGTGCCAGCTCACCCGGACAGGGGGAGACTGAAGCTTTCTTT.

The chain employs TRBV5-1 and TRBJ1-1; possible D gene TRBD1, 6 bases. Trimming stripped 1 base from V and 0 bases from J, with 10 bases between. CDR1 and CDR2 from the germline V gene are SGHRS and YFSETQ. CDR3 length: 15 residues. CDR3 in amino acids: CASSLTQGLNTEAFF. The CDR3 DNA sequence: TGCGCCAGCAGCTTGACACAGGGTCTGAACACTGAAGCTTTCTTT.

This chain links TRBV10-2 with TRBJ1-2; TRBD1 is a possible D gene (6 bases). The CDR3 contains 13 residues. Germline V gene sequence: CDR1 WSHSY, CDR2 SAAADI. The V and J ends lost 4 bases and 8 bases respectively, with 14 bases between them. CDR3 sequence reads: CASSVAGASGYTF. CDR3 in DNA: TGCGCCAGCAGTGTTGCAGGGGCGAGCGGCTACACCTTC.

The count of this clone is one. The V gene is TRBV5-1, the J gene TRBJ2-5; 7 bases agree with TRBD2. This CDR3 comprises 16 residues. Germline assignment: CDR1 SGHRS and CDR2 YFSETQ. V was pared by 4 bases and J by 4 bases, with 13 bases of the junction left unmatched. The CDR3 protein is CASSRILLGGRETQYF. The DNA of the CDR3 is TGCGCCAGCAGCCGAATCCTGTTGGGGGGGAGAGAGACCCAGTACTTC.

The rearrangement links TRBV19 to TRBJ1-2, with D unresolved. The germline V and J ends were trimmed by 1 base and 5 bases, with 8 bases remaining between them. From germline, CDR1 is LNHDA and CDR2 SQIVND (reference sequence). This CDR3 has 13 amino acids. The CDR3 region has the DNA TGTGCCAGTAGTATAGCGGTCGCATATGGCTACACCTTC. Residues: CASSIAVAYGYTF.

The DNA for the CDR3 is TGTGCCAGCAGTTACCGGGGACTAGCGGGAGACGAGCAGTACTTC. This sequence encodes CASSYRGLAGDEQYF. The chain uses TRBV6-5 and TRBJ2-7, with 14 bases identical to TRBD2. There are 15 residues in the CDR3. CDR1 MNHEY and CDR2 SVGAGI come from the germline V gene. V shed 2 bases and J 5 bases; nucleotides not matched to a gene: 2.